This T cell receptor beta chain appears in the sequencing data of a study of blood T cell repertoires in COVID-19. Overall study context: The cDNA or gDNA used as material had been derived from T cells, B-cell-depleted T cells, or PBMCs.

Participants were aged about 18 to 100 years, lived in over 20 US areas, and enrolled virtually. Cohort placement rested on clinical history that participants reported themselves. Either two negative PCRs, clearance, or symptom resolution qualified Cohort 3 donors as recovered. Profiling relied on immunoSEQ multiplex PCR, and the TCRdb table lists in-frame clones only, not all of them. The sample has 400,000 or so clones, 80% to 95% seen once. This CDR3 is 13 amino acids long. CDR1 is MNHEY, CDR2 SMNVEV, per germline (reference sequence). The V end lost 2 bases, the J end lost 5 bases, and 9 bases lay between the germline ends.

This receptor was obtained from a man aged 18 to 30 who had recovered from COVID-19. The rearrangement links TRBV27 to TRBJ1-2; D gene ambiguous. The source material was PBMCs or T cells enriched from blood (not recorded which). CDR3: CASSLQALYGYTF. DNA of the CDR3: TGTGCCAGCAGTTTACAGGCTTTATATGGCTACACCTTC.